This entry is about one T cell receptor (beta chain). This CDR3 is built from 14 residues. Germline-derived CDR1 and CDR2 are KGHDR and SFDVKD. V lost 9 bases and J lost 2; bases outside the gene matches: 5. TCRdb redid the calling of the RT-PCR reads with MiXCR, one entry per CDR3 protein. Of hundreds of thousands of distinct CDR3 sequences listed, over 12% were seen once; the top ten hold 3.6%. The chain couples TRBV24-1 to TRBJ2-1, with 8 bases lining up with TRBD1. Sequenced: memory CD4+ T cells from blood. The receptor's source is a female donor in good health, serving as a healthy control. CDR3 in amino acids: CATAPGGAYNEQFF. The CDR3 DNA follows: TGTGCCACCGCGCCAGGGGGCGCCTACAATGAGCAGTTCTTC.